This T cell receptor beta chain is drawn from a study of blood T cell repertoires in COVID-19. Study-wide background: Samples taken during acute and convalescent COVID-19 were collected in the United States, Italy and Spain.

As handled by the study authors: Amplification with reference gene primers provided the estimates of nucleated cell counts. Profiled with immunoSEQ multiplex PCR; TCRdb holds only in-frame clones, not every one. V and J calls and clone size follow that table, whereas D and trimming were derived from the DNA. The sample includes some 200,000 clones, 92% of them seen just once. CDR1 is MDHEN, CDR2 SYDVKM, per germline. The CDR3 loop spans 17 amino acids. J was trimmed by 0 bases and V by 3 bases; bases with no gene match: 8. The sample taken for sequencing was peripheral blood. V is TRBV28 and J is TRBJ1-3, with 7 bases lining up with TRBD1. This TCR came from a man in his thirties or forties with acute or convalescent COVID-19. CDR3 sequence (DNA): TGTGCCAGCAGTTTTTTGAGGGGGCGATACTCTGGAAACACCATATATTTT. Protein sequence: CASSFLRGRYSGNTIYF.